These 7 T cell receptor beta chains originate from one sample sequenced in a study of beta chain features in type 1 diabetes. cDNA synthesis used the whole RNA isolate, giving expressed TCRB sequences. Repertoires were generated with immunoSEQ multiplex PCR, while TCRdb's copy carries only in-frame clones and drops some. The table shows 200,000 to 250,000 clones, with roughly two thirds occurring only once. Sequencing used naive CD4+ T cells from blood. These TCRs come from a man aged 25 to 40 in good health.

This clone was counted between two and nine times. The V gene is TRBV30, the J gene TRBJ2-1, with D possibly being TRBD1 (6 bases). Germline CDR1 and CDR2: GTSNPN and SVGIG (reference sequence). This CDR3 is 14 amino acids long. Between the trimmed V and J ends, which lost 7 bases and 0 bases, there was a span of 13 bases. The CDR3 DNA reads TGTGCCTTTCGGACAGTCAGCTCCTACAATGAGCAGTTCTTC. It codes for CAFRTVSSYNEQFF.

V and J are TRBV18 and TRBJ2-7; TRBD2 aligns across 9 bases. The CDR3 runs 15 residues. With 0 bases clipped from V and 7 bases from J, the junction kept 7 bases outside the gene matches. Germline-derived CDR1 and CDR2 are KGHSH and LQKENI. CDR3 residues: CASSPPTSGKGEQYF. CDR3 DNA sequence: TGTGCCAGCTCACCACCGACTAGCGGAAAGGGAGAGCAGTACTTC.

DNA for the CDR3: TGCGCCAGCAGGACCGGGACAGGGGGCGCGACCCAGTACTTC. Protein sequence: CASRTGTGGATQYF. The rearrangement joins TRBV5-1 to TRBJ2-5; 12 nucleotides agree with TRBD1. Germline V gene sequence: CDR1 SGHRS, CDR2 YFSETQ. The CDR3 has 14 residues. V was pared by 5 bases and J by 7 bases, with 6 bases of the junction left unmatched. Supplemented by reference TRBV5-1 and TRBJ2-5, the full variable domain reads KAGVTQTPRYLIKTRGQQVTLSCSPISGHRSVSWYQQTPGQGLQFLFEYFSETQRNKGNFPGRFSGRQFSNSRSEMNVSTLELGDSALYLCASRTGTGGATQYFGPGTRLLVL.

The chain carries TRBV25-1 and TRBJ2-2; D is unresolved. CDR3 length: 11 amino acids. Germline CDR1 is MGHDK and CDR2 is SYGVNS. Trimming cost V 7 bases and J 1 base, with 1 base left between them. CDR3 bases: TGTGCCAGCAAGAACACCGGGGAGCTGTTTTTT. This translates into CASKNTGELFF.

The chain employs TRBV30 and TRBJ2-7; 7 nucleotides line up with TRBD2. After removal of 5 bases from V and 4 bases from J, the junction contained 5 bases not matched to a gene. CDR3 length: 12 residues. CDR1 is GTSNPN and CDR2 is SVGIG in the germline V gene (reference sequence). The CDR3 protein is CAWGRGLYEQYF. In DNA form, the CDR3 reads TGTGCCTGGGGGAGGGGATTATACGAGCAGTACTTC.

Remarks on this clone: This CDR3 is also generated by other DNA sequences in the sample. The chain couples TRBV7-9 to TRBJ2-3; possibly TRBD1 for D (5 bases). With 0 bases removed from V and 2 bases from J, the gap between germline ends came to 6 bases. This CDR3 contains 14 residues. From germline, CDR1 is SEHNR and CDR2 FQNEAQ (reference sequence). The CDR3: CASSLAGATDTQYF. The CDR3 nucleotides read TGTGCCAGCAGCTTAGCAGGGGCCACAGATACGCAGTATTTT.

The V and J genes are TRBV7-2 and TRBJ2-3; 11 nucleotides agree with TRBD1. The junction had 6 bases not matched to a gene; V was cut back by 5 bases and J by 5 bases. There are 15 residues in the CDR3. Germline lookup yields CDR1 SGHTA and CDR2 FQGNSA. This CDR3 is CASSVGQGGIDTQYF. The CDR3 nucleotides are TGTGCCAGCAGCGTGGGACAGGGGGGAATAGATACGCAGTATTTT.